The clone carrying this T cell receptor (beta chain) was seen ten or more times. The data were obtained in a study of T cells in Graves' hyperthyroidism and ophthalmopathy. Study-level information: It was at initial diagnosis, before any treatment, that peripheral blood was collected.

V was shortened by 3 bases and J by 4 bases, with 16 bases between the two germline ends. Germline values: CDR1 SEHNR, CDR2 FQNEAQ (reference sequence). The length of the CDR3 is 15 residues. RNA transcripts yielded amplified TCR beta CDR3 regions. RT-PCR in the first round (using the HTBI primer set) targeted the TCR CDR3. From the multiplex PCR reads, TCRdb called clonotypes with MiXCR, one entry per CDR3 protein. The sample lists 380,000 or so distinct CDR3 sequences; approximately 15% were seen once. The clonotype originates from a man under 40 with Graves' hyperthyroidism that later progressed to Graves' ophthalmopathy. The chain carries TRBV7-9 and TRBJ2-7, with D unclear. The source material was blood. The CDR3 spells CASSLSSAAHYEQYF. DNA of the CDR3: TGTGCCAGCAGCTTGTCGTCGGCAGCTCATTACGAGCAGTACTTC.